This TCR beta chain was sequenced during a study of blood T cell repertoires in COVID-19 (dated by TCRdb to the early 2020s). Background for the entire study: Samples covering the acute and convalescent phases of COVID-19 were provided by collaborators in the United States, Italy and Spain. The prospective study material was composed of cDNA or gDNA derived from T cells, B-cell-depleted T cells, or PBMCs. Subjects who had been exposed to COVID-19, were actively infected with it, or had recovered from it provided the deeply sampled blood TCRbeta repertoires that made up the dataset. The repertoires were made available in a free public database intended to serve as a resource for research on the immune response to SARS-CoV-2. Samples came from the ongoing ImmuneRACE study (first 160 participants) plus 1,254 subjects from 6 global collaborators. Nearly every sample came with metadata listing a de-identified subject ID, COVID-19 status, age in years and sex. Where HLA class I and class II types were available, the types were taken from metadata supplied by the sample provider, not from assay-based typing.

The immunoSEQ Assay, a bias-controlled multiplex PCR, was used to amplify TCRbeta CDR3 regions from genomic DNA. The study's processing was this. Within the assay, amplification of reference gene primers was used to estimate how many nucleated cells each sample contained. To quantify the absolute abundance of each unique TCRbeta CDR3 rearrangement, sequence reads were collapsed and filtered. For each sample, productive Simpson clonality was calculated as the square root of Simpson's diversity index across productive rearrangements. The source is immuneACCESS, and TCRdb retained only in-frame sequences with V and J called. Part of the clones is not carried over; for the studies checked, unresolved V genes explain less than half of this, and the remainder is unexplained. V and J calls and clone size are copied from that table; D and trimming were computed from the DNA. The sample table lists tens of thousands of clones, around 91% of them with a count of one. The top ten clonotypes cover 15% to 20% of the sample.

Comments on this clone: What antigen it recognizes has not been identified. No qualities accompany the bases; no much larger clone lies one base away.

One collaborating source in Seattle enrolled patients during active infection and followed them longitudinally through the course of disease. Collaborating institutions collected whole blood in K2EDTA tubes following their own protocols. For TCRbeta analysis, collaborators shipped samples in one of three forms: frozen whole blood, isolated PBMCs, or DNA extracted from either of those sample types. General study outcomes and caveats: The quantity of clinical and demographic metadata differed by source and by participant and was supplied without curation.

Reading from cysteine to phenylalanine, the CDR3 counts 17 amino acids. This entry keeps only the CDR3 DNA: 51 bases, framed from base 1. CDR1 and CDR2 are drawn from the germline V gene (reference sequence): LNHNV, YYDKDF. V loses 0 bases at its end and J loses 3 bases; junction bases beyond the gene matches: 6. The chain was built from TRBV15 and TRBJ2-3, and 10 junction bases match TRBD2. This clonotype originated in an older woman with COVID-19, enrolled during active disease. Sequencing was done on a sample of peripheral blood. This receptor carries the CDR3 CATSRDRASGRTDTQYF. The bases read TGTGCCACCAGCAGAGATCGGGCTAGCGGGAGAACAGATACGCAGTATTTT.